The 20 T cell receptor beta chains below were found in one sample sequenced in a study of blood T cell repertoires in COVID-19. Clones were sequenced by immunoSEQ multiplex PCR, and TCRdb holds only the in-frame ones, with some missing. Of a few hundred thousand clones listed, about nine tenths are singletons. The sequenced material came from peripheral blood. Receptors originate from a man in his late teens or twenties with active or convalescent COVID-19.

The chain links TRBV27 to TRBJ2-1, with unresolved D. Germline V gene data show CDR1 as MNHEY and CDR2 as SMNVEV (reference sequence). This CDR3 comprises 13 residues. V was trimmed by 3 bases and J by 4 bases, leaving 7 bases between them. In DNA form, the CDR3 reads TGTGCCAGCAGTTTCAAGCGATACAATGAGCAGTTCTTC. Encoded protein: CASSFKRYNEQFF.

The chain is built from TRBV4-1 and TRBJ1-6; 7 bases agree with TRBD1. J was trimmed by 9 bases and V by 4 bases; bases with no gene match: 9. This CDR3 is 15 amino acids long. The germline V gene encodes CDR1 MGHRA and CDR2 YSYEKL. CDR3 bases: TGCGCCAGCAGCCCCAACGACAGGGACCGTTCACCCCTCCACTTT. Translating it yields CASSPNDRDRSPLHF.

This chain joins TRBV6-5 and TRBJ2-1; 7 bases agree with TRBD1. CDR1 and CDR2 (germline): MNHEY, SVGAGI. Trimming at V came to 7 bases and at J to 7 bases, leaving 13 bases not matched to a gene. The CDR3 runs 15 residues. CDR3 loop: CASIGRLGQLNEQFF. The CDR3, as DNA: TGTGCCAGCATCGGACGTTTGGGACAGCTTAATGAGCAGTTCTTC.

This clone was seen once. The rearrangement links TRBV4-1 to TRBJ1-4, with 9 nucleotides matching TRBD1. Germline V gene sequence: CDR1 MGHRA, CDR2 YSYEKL. The CDR3 has 15 amino acids. J lost 8 bases, V lost 5 bases, and 9 bases had no gene match. This CDR3 reads CASSARDREGEKLFF. In nucleotides, the CDR3 is TGCGCCAGCAGCGCACGGGACAGGGAAGGAGAAAAACTGTTTTTT.

The chain has TRBV6-2 or TRBV6-3 and TRBJ1-1; TRBD1 aligns across 7 bases. The trim removed 1 base at V and 4 bases at J, leaving 6 bases unmatched. In germline, CDR1 is MNHEY, CDR2 SVGEGT. CDR3 length: 15 amino acids. CDR3 DNA sequence: TGTGCCAGCAGTTACTATAATACAGGGGCCACTGAAGCTTTCTTT. Encoded protein: CASSYYNTGATEAFF.

The J gene is TRBJ1-2, the V gene TRBV10-3; a weak D match, TRBD1 (6 bases). This CDR3 comprises 15 residues. V was clipped by 3 bases and J by 3 bases, with 14 bases between them. Germline V lookup: CDR1 ENHRY, CDR2 SYGVKD. DNA of the CDR3: TGTGCCATCAGTGACCTGGGGGACAACTACTATGGCTACACCTTC. Translated, it gives CAISDLGDNYYGYTF.

The chain joins TRBV15 to TRBJ2-7; no definite D call. Between the trimmed V and J ends, which lost 0 bases and 3 bases, there was a span of 12 bases. The CDR3 length is 15 residues. Germline V gene lookup returns CDR1 LNHNV and CDR2 YYDKDF (reference sequence). The CDR3 sequence: CATSRDLRKGYEQYF. In nucleotides, the CDR3 is TGTGCCACCAGCAGAGATCTGAGGAAAGGCTACGAGCAGTACTTC.

This clone was recorded only once. The chain joins TRBV5-1 to TRBJ1-5, with 9 bases aligning to TRBD1. Germline values: CDR1 SGHRS, CDR2 YFSETQ. The V segment lost 3 bases and the J segment 0 bases; nucleotides outside the gene matches: 22. This CDR3 spans 22 amino acids. The CDR3 bases are TGCGCCAGCAGCTCCCATAGAGTCGGACCGGGACAGGGAATTATTAGCAATCAGCCCCAGCATTTT. This translates into CASSSHRVGPGQGIISNQPQHF. Full variable domain (outside the CDR3, taken from reference TRBV5-1 and TRBJ1-5): KAGVTQTPRYLIKTRGQQVTLSCSPISGHRSVSWYQQTPGQGLQFLFEYFSETQRNKGNFPGRFSGRQFSNSRSEMNVSTLELGDSALYLCASSSHRVGPGQGIISNQPQHFGDGTRLSIL.

This clone was seen a few times. J is TRBJ1-4 and V is TRBV11-2; tentative D call: TRBD1 (6 bases). CDR1 SGHAT and CDR2 FQNNGV come from the germline V gene. The CDR3 runs to 13 residues. Trimming removed 1 base at V and 9 bases at J, with 9 bases between. As DNA, the CDR3 is TGTGCCAGCAGCTTAGGGGGGACACAAAAACTGTTTTTT. This sequence encodes CASSLGGTQKLFF.

The chain links TRBV18 to TRBJ1-5, with a possible D match to TRBD1 (6 bases). V was cut by 6 bases and J by 2 bases, with 14 bases left in between. CDR1 KGHSH and CDR2 LQKENI come from the germline V gene. The CDR3 spans 15 residues. The CDR3 protein is CASSQGSGGNQPQHF. The CDR3, as DNA: TGTGCCAGCTCCCAGGGCTCAGGGGGCAATCAGCCCCAGCATTTT.

V gene TRBV11-2 combines with J gene TRBJ2-1, with D possibly TRBD2 on 5 matching bases. Looked up from germline, CDR1 is SGHAT and CDR2 is FQNNGV. The CDR3 contains 13 residues. V dropped 3 bases and J dropped 8 bases, with 11 bases sitting between them. The CDR3 nucleotides are TGTGCCAGCAGCTTGCGGGTGAGGGATGAGCAGTTCTTC. Amino acids: CASSLRVRDEQFF.

The gene calls are TRBV2 and TRBJ2-1; 8 bases are a match to TRBD2. Germline V gene data show CDR1 as SNHLY and CDR2 as FYNNEI. The CDR3 covers 12 residues. V was clipped by 3 bases and J by 10 bases; unmatched bases: 2. This chain's CDR3 is CASSEVAGEQFF. CDR3 DNA sequence: TGTGCCAGCAGTGAGGTAGCGGGGGAGCAGTTCTTC. The entire variable domain, with the rest obtained from reference TRBV2 and TRBJ2-1, is as follows: EPEVTQTPSHQVTQMGQEVILRCVPISNHLYFYWYRQILGQKVEFLVSFYNNEISEKSEIFDDQFSVERPDGSNFTLKIRSTKLEDSAMYFCASSEVAGEQFFGPGTRLTVL.

The chain combines TRBV2 with TRBJ2-7; 9 nucleotides match TRBD2. CDR3 length equals 15 residues. J gave up 2 bases and V 5 bases, and 7 bases lay outside the gene matches. The germline V gene encodes CDR1 SNHLY and CDR2 FYNNEI. CDR3 in amino acids: CASSMEREDTYEQYF. CDR3 coding DNA: TGTGCCAGCAGTATGGAGCGGGAGGACACCTACGAGCAGTACTTC.

The chain uses TRBV4-1 and TRBJ2-1, with 11 nucleotides matching TRBD2. Unmatched junction bases numbered 4, after V lost 3 bases and J lost 6 bases. The germline V gene encodes CDR1 MGHRA and CDR2 YSYEKL. The CDR3 length is 15 residues. The CDR3 DNA reads TGCGCCAGCAGCCAGCTAGCGGGAGGATTCAATGAGCAGTTCTTC. It yields the protein CASSQLAGGFNEQFF.

The chain uses TRBV27 and TRBJ2-1; the D gene is possibly TRBD2 (6 bases). Between the trimmed V and J ends, which lost 4 bases and 0 bases, there was a span of 13 bases. This CDR3 contains 16 residues. Germline V CDR1 and CDR2: MNHEY, SMNVEV (reference sequence). The CDR3 here is CASSSRLASSYNEQFF. DNA of the CDR3: TGTGCCAGCAGTTCCCGTCTAGCGAGCTCCTACAATGAGCAGTTCTTC.

The chain links TRBV3-1 (or the pseudogene TRBV3-2) to TRBJ2-5, with D unclear. The germline CDR1 and CDR2 sequences are LGHDT and YNNKEL (reference sequence). The V and J ends lost 6 bases and 4 bases respectively, with 12 bases between them. The CDR3 sequence is 13 residues long. The CDR3: CASRARFRETQYF. The CDR3 region has the DNA TGTGCCAGCAGGGCCCGTTTTCGAGAGACCCAGTACTTC.

The rearrangement links TRBV7-9 to TRBJ1-2, with 7 bases that match TRBD1. Germline V CDR1 and CDR2: SEHNR, FQNEAQ (reference sequence). V trimming: 2 bases; J trimming: 6 bases; junction bases outside the gene matches: 6. The CDR3 extends over 14 amino acids. As DNA, the CDR3 is TGTGCCAGCAGCTTACCACAGGGGAAGGATGGCTACACCTTC. As protein: CASSLPQGKDGYTF.

This chain joins TRBV11-2 and TRBJ2-1; 10 nucleotides line up with TRBD2. Germline V gene data show CDR1 as SGHAT and CDR2 as FQNNGV. The CDR3 totals 17 residues. V gave up 3 bases and J gave up 2 bases; unmatched junction bases: 7. CDR3 in DNA: TGTGCCAGCAGCTTGTCCCAGCGGGAGGGCCCCTACAATGAGCAGTTCTTC. Protein sequence: CASSLSQREGPYNEQFF.

The chain couples TRBV29-1 to TRBJ2-7; perhaps TRBD2 as D (6 bases). The germline V gene has CDR1 SQVTM and CDR2 ANQGSEA. CDR3 length equals 12 residues. V was pared by 3 bases and J by 1 base, with 7 bases between. In DNA, the CDR3 is TGCAGCGTTGACGGGGGTTCCTACGAGCAGTACTTC. Its translation: CSVDGGSYEQYF.

The rearrangement links TRBV5-1 to TRBJ1-2; D is undetermined. The CDR3 is 12 amino acids. V lost 3 bases and J lost 3, with 6 bases in between. Looked up from germline, CDR1 is SGHRS and CDR2 is YFSETQ. The DNA of the CDR3 is TGCGCCAGCAGCTCGGAGGACTATGGCTACACCTTC. Translated, it gives CASSSEDYGYTF.